The entry below describes one TCR beta chain. This clonotype was observed a handful of times. Which antigen it targets is not known. Base qualities are missing; no much larger clone stands one base away. The data derive from a study of T cells after yellow fever vaccination (dated by TCRdb to between 2018 and 2021). Turning to the overall study: Libraries from fractions with low cell numbers were prepared with the SMART-Seq v4 Ultra Low Input RNA kit. To follow T-cell clones before and after primary and booster YFV17D yellow fever vaccination, bulk TCR alpha and beta repertoires were sequenced over time. Blood samples were taken at several timepoints before and after primary and secondary immunization, and bulk PBMC replicates and cell subsets were isolated. Two healthy male donors made up the cohort, one aged 18 to 30 years and the other aged 30 to 40 years.

Sequencing instrument: Illumina NovaSeq 6000. Synthesis of TCR cDNA relied on 5'RACE template switching, a step that introduced a universal primer site along with unique molecular identifiers. Priming of cDNA synthesis was performed from both the TCR alpha and TCR beta constant segments. Library amplification involved two PCR steps, and the second step added sample barcodes and sequencing adapters. Sequencing of the libraries was done on either Illumina HiSeq 2500 (2x100 bp) or NovaSeq (2x150 bp). The original pipeline was this. MIGEC handled demultiplexing of reads and collapsing into UMI consensus sequences, while MiXCR performed V(D)J alignment. Using edgeR on replicate PBMC samples, clonotypes were called vaccine-responding if FDR was below 0.01 and the log2 fold change was above 5 up to day 15. Each bulk clonotype received a CD4 or CD8 identity based on whether the sequenced CD4 or CD8 repertoire contained that clonotype at higher abundance. TCRdb ran its own pipeline on the public reads, namely fastp trimming at Q25 and MiXCR clone calling, and kept in-frame beta chains. Under each unique CDR3 protein, matching rows form one entry showing the most common genes and DNA. The V and J calls shown here were made by TCRdb, not taken from the authors' results. This sample gives 250,000 to 400,000 distinct CDR3 sequences in total; 3.5% to 4.5% of them show up just once. Roughly a fifth of the sample is in the top ten clones.

Interpreted using the paper, the treatment or condition label stands for: live attenuated yellow fever vaccine strain. At every blood-draw timepoint, two biological replicates of bulk PBMCs were collected. PBMCs were isolated from peripheral blood using a standard Ficoll-Paque protocol. TriZol was used to extract RNA from bulk PBMCs, from CD4 and CD8 fractions, and from dextramer-positive and dextramer-negative fractions. V loses 2 bases, J loses 1 base, and the germline ends lie 13 bases apart. The CDR3, cysteine through phenylalanine, is 16 amino acids long. Just the 48-base CDR3 DNA is kept, in frame starting at base 1. The germline V gene yields SGHVS for CDR1 and FQNEAQ for CDR2. Paper-wide results and their limitations: The secondary T-cell response was weaker than the primary response but faster, peaking on day 5 instead of day 15. A small share of clonotypes was detected in both CD4 and CD8 compartments, with the overlap likely arising from convergent recombination. FACS-sorted repertoires could contain abundant contaminating clonotypes from the bulk population, so computational filtering was required. Because the study included only two donors, the extent to which the findings can be generalized is limited. After the booster, most clones that had expanded after primary vaccination were detected again (about 95% of CD4 and around nine tenths of CD8), suggesting broad maintenance of memory.

Sequencing used PBMCs, obtained 15 days after the yellow fever booster vaccination. This TCR was recovered from a man aged 18 to 29 who received the YFV17D yellow fever vaccine. The V gene is TRBV7-8 and the J gene is TRBJ2-3, with the D gene too uncertain to name. Here the CDR3 is given as CASSLSGSFGTDTQYF. The nucleotides read TGTGCCAGCAGCTTATCCGGGTCTTTTGGCACAGATACGCAGTATTTT.